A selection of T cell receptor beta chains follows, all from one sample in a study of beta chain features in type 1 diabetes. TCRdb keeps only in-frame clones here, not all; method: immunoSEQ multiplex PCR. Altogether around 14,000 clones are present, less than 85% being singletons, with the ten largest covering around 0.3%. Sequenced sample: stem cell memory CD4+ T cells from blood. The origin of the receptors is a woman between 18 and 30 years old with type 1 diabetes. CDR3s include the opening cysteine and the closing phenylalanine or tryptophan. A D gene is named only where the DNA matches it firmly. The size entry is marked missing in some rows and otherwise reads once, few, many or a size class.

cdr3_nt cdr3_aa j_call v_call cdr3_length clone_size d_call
TGTGCCAGCAGCTTAACAGCGGGAGGGCCCTACGAGCAGTACTTC CASSLTAGGPYEQYF TRBJ2-7 TRBV5-6 15 . TRBD2
TGTGCCAGCAGCCCCGGGAGGGCCGTCTTCACAGATACGCAGTATTTT CASSPGRAVFTDTQYF TRBJ2-3 TRBV7-2 16 . TRBD2
TGCGCCAGCAGCCGGAGGGGTATGAACACTGAAGCTTTCTTT CASSRRGMNTEAFF TRBJ1-1 TRBV5-1 14 . .
TGTGCCAGCTCACCACTTCCCCGGACAGACTCTTATGGCTACACCTTC CASSPLPRTDSYGYTF TRBJ1-2 TRBV18 16 . .
TGTGCCAGCAGCTTCCTTCAGTACAATGAGCAGTTCTTC CASSFLQYNEQFF TRBJ2-1 TRBV5-6 13 . .
TGCGCCAGCAGCTCCGGCGGGACCTACGAGCAGTACTTC CASSSGGTYEQYF TRBJ2-7 TRBV5-1 13 . .
TGTGCCTGGAGTGTACAGGTCGATTCACCCCTCCACTTT CAWSVQVDSPLHF TRBJ1-6 TRBV30 13 . .
TGCGCCAGCAGCGGCGGACAGCCTAGCTCCTACGAGCAGTACTTC CASSGGQPSSYEQYF TRBJ2-7 TRBV5-1 15 . .
TGTGCCAGCAGTCTCCGAGGTAGCGGGATCCCAGATACGCAGTATTTT CASSLRGSGIPDTQYF TRBJ2-3 TRBV28 16 . TRBD2
TGTGCCTGGAGTCGCGGACAAAGAAACACCATATATTTT CAWSRGQRNTIYF TRBJ1-3 TRBV30 13 . .
TGCAGTGCTAGGGCTAGCGGGTACCTGGTCTTC CSARASGYLVF TRBJ2-1 TRBV20-1 11 . TRBD2
TGTGCCAGCAGCTCCGGGACAGGGGGATGGAATGAGCAGTTCTTC CASSSGTGGWNEQFF TRBJ2-1 TRBV7-9 15 once TRBD1
TGCAGCGTTGCGTGGGCCAGAGGACAGAGCACCTACGAGCAGTACTTC CSVAWARGQSTYEQYF TRBJ2-7 TRBV29-1 16 . .
TGCGCCAGCAGACCCACAGGGGATGGGGCCAAAAACATTCAGTACTTC CASRPTGDGAKNIQYF TRBJ2-4 TRBV10-2 16 once TRBD1
TGTGCCAGCTCACCACCGTCGGGGGGCTGGCCCGGGGAGCTGTTTTTT CASSPPSGGWPGELFF TRBJ2-2 TRBV18 16 . .
TGTGCCAGTAGTATAACCGGGGTTTCGGGCACGGATACGCAGTATTTT CASSITGVSGTDTQYF TRBJ2-3 TRBV19 16 once .
TGTGCCAGCAGCTTCTCACAGGGGACACGTTCCTACAATGAGCAGTTCTTC CASSFSQGTRSYNEQFF TRBJ2-1 TRBV5-4 17 . TRBD1
TGTGCCAGTAGCCTGGGGCAGACTAGCACAGATACGCAGTATTTT CASSLGQTSTDTQYF TRBJ2-3 TRBV19 15 . .
TGTGCCAGCACCGGGACAGCTGGTACGCAGTATTTT CASTGTAGTQYF TRBJ2-3 TRBV6-1 12 . TRBD1
TGTGCCAGCAGCTTAGGTGTACAGGGGGTGGATGAGCAGTTCTTC CASSLGVQGVDEQFF TRBJ2-1 TRBV7-3 15 few TRBD1
TGCGCCAGCAGCCCACGACAGGGGTCCTACGAGCAGTACTTC CASSPRQGSYEQYF TRBJ2-7 TRBV5-1 14 . TRBD1
TGTGCCAGCGAATCGGGACAGTCCTACGAGCAGTACTTC CASESGQSYEQYF TRBJ2-7 TRBV28 13 . TRBD1
TGTGCCAGCAGGCGCATGAACACTGAAGCTTTCTTT CASRRMNTEAFF TRBJ1-1 TRBV28 12 . .
TGTGCCAGTAGTTCCCTTGCGGCGGGCACCGGGGAGCTGTTTTTT CASSSLAAGTGELFF TRBJ2-2 TRBV19 15 . .
TGTGCCAGCAGTGAAGGGCTTCAAGAGACCCAGTACTTC CASSEGLQETQYF TRBJ2-5 TRBV6-1 13 . .
TGTGCCAGTAGTATAAGCAGGGGGCGAAATCAGCCCCAGCATTTT CASSISRGRNQPQHF TRBJ1-5 TRBV19 15 . TRBD1
TGTGCCAGTTCTATTCGCCGGACAGGCGGATACGAGCAGTACTTC CASSIRRTGGYEQYF TRBJ2-7 TRBV19 15 few TRBD1